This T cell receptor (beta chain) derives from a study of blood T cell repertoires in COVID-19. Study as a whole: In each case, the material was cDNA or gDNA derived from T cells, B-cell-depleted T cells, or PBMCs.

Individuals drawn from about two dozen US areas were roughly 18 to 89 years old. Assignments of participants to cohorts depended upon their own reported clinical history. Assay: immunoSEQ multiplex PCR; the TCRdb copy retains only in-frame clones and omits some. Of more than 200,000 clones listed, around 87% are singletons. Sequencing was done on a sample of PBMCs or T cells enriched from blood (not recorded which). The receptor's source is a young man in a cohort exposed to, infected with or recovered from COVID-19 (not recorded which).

The CDR3 nucleotides read TGTGCCAGCAGCCCACCCGGGACAGGTCACTCTGGGGCCAACGTCCTGACTTTC. The encoded protein is CASSPPGTGHSGANVLTF. V usage is TRBV11-2 and J usage is TRBJ2-6; 8 bases align to TRBD1. This CDR3 is built from 18 residues. The trim removed 5 bases at V and 0 bases at J, leaving 9 bases unmatched. Germline loops: CDR1 SGHAT, CDR2 FQNNGV.